The clone carrying this T cell receptor (beta chain) was observed once. The antigen remains unidentified. V shed 4 bases and J 5 bases; nucleotides not matched to a gene: 1. The V gene's germline CDR1 is LNHDA and CDR2 SQIVND (reference sequence). This CDR3 spans 15 amino acids. The sample is drawn from a study of cytomegalovirus exposure and HLA in healthy donors. Vbeta (60) and Jbeta (13) primers were used in the PCR. Clones were sequenced by immunoSEQ multiplex PCR, and TCRdb holds only the in-frame ones, with some missing. The table includes over 150,000 clones, roughly 84% detected once. Study results and limitations: Near-uniform donor sequencing depth was presumed by presence/absence analyses. The authors confirmed in vitro that a few CMV-associated chains were specific for CMV antigens.

V usage is TRBV19 and J usage is TRBJ2-3, with 15 bases fitting TRBD2. Sequenced input: PBMCs. This receptor was identified in a man aged 25 to 40 in good health and CMV-seropositive. The CDR3 is CASSRTSGRGDTQYF. Written as DNA, the CDR3 is TGTGCCAGTAGTAGGACTAGCGGGAGGGGAGATACGCAGTATTTT.